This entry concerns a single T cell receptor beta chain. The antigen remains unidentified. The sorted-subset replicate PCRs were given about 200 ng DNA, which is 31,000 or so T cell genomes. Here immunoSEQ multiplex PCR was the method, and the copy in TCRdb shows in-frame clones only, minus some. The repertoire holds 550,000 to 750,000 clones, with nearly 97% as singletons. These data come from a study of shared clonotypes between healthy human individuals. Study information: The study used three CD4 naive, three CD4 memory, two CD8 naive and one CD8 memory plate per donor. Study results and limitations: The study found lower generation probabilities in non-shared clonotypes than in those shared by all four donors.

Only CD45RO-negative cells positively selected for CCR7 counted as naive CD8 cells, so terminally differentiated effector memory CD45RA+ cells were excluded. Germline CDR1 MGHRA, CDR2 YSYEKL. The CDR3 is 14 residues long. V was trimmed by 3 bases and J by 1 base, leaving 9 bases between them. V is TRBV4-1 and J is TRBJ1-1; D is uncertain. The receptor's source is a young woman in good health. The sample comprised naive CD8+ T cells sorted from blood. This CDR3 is CASSHKKGNTEAFF. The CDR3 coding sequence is TGCGCCAGCAGCCACAAAAAGGGGAACACTGAAGCTTTCTTT.